This T cell receptor (beta chain) was identified during a study of T cell responses to AZD1222 COVID-19 vaccine. A word on this clone: Its antigen is still unknown.

Notes on the study in general: The study found vaccine-associated CD4 TCRs spanning spike, dominant at 160-218 and 743-854.

V was pared by 5 bases and J by 4 bases, with 12 bases between. The CDR3 spans 14 residues. Germline V gene data show CDR1 as MNHEY and CDR2 as SVGEGT. Profiled with immunoSEQ multiplex PCR; TCRdb holds only in-frame clones, not every one. The profile shows roughly 200,000 clones, 90% to 95% of them singletons. This receptor was taken from an adult who received the MenACWY meningococcal vaccine as a control. This chain joins TRBV6-2 or TRBV6-3 and TRBJ1-5; D is unclear. Material: peripheral blood, obtained 28 days after the second dose of the MenACWY control vaccine. CDR3 bases: TGTGCCAGCAGTCCCCCAGGCCTGAATCAGCCCCAGCATTTT. Protein: CASSPPGLNQPQHF.